These 21 T cell receptor beta chains came from one sample sequenced in a study of T cell repertoires in cytomegalovirus infection (dated by TCRdb to between 2018 and 2020). This specimen's treatment or condition label, interpreted: in vitro stimulation with specific CMV peptide epitopes to enrich CMV-specific T cells. The instrument given in TCRdb is Illumina HiSeq 1500. TCRdb reanalyzed the raw reads on its own, using fastp at Q25 for trimming and MiXCR for clone calling, and kept in-frame beta chains. One record per CDR3 amino acid sequence lists the most common genes and DNA. Here the sample has approximately 81,000 distinct CDR3 sequences; more than 20% occur a single time. The ten largest clones capture roughly 50% of the sample. No cognate antigen is known for these TCRs. Sequenced material: CD8+ T cells from cultured PBMCs, taken from culture after CMV antigen stimulation. The receptors come from a human donor in good health (CMV status not recorded). Some clones in this sample may be carry-over from other donors' samples.

This clonotype has at least ten counts. V usage is TRBV28 and J usage is TRBJ2-7; 9 nucleotides match TRBD1. V lost 4 bases to trimming and J lost 5 bases; unmatched junction nucleotides: 3. The CDR3 contains 13 residues. Germline CDR1 and CDR2: MDHEN and SYDVKM. The CDR3 nucleotides read TGTGCCAGCAGTTCGGGACAGGGCAACGAGCAGTACTTC. Residues: CASSSGQGNEQYF. Using reference TRBV28 and TRBJ2-7 for the parts outside the CDR3, the full variable domain is DVKVTQSSRYLVKRTGEKVFLECVQDMDHENMFWYRQDPGLGLRLIYFSYDVKMKEKGDIPEGYSVSREKKERFSLILESASTNQTSMYLCASSSGQGNEQYFGPGTRLTVT.

The chain recombines TRBV27 with TRBJ2-2; possible D gene TRBD2, 6 bases. CDR1 is MNHEY, CDR2 SMNVEV, per germline (reference sequence). The CDR3 sequence is 14 residues long. V was trimmed by 6 bases and J by 3 bases, leaving 11 bases between them. CDR3 coding DNA: TGTGCCAGCAGCCTTAGCGGTTACACCGGGGAGCTGTTTTTT. This encodes CASSLSGYTGELFF.

J is TRBJ2-5 and V is TRBV20-1; TRBD1 agrees at 8 bases. This CDR3 region has 15 residues. V trimming: 6 bases; J trimming: 2 bases; junction bases outside the gene matches: 11. Per the germline V gene, CDR1 is DFQATT and CDR2 is SNEGSKA (reference sequence). CDR3 loop: CSALFRGLLQETQYF. The CDR3 DNA follows: TGCAGTGCCTTATTCAGGGGGCTGTTGCAAGAGACCCAGTACTTC.

The table lists this clonotype with many counts. The chain carries TRBV7-9 and TRBJ2-7; 8 positions match TRBD1. Germline lookup yields CDR1 SEHNR and CDR2 FQNEAQ (reference sequence). Trimming removed 5 bases from V and 2 bases from J; junction bases left unmatched: 8. The CDR3 runs 15 residues. The CDR3 nucleotides are TGTGCCAGCAGCCCCACCGGGACAGGAACCTACGAGCAGTACTTC. Residues: CASSPTGTGTYEQYF.

This chain uses TRBV6-2 or TRBV6-3 with TRBJ2-3; 8 bases match TRBD2. The V gene end was trimmed by 5 bases and the J gene end by 2 bases; junction bases not matched to a gene: 6. Germline CDR1 reads MNHEY; CDR2 reads SVGEGT. This CDR3 spans 15 amino acids. The CDR3 here is CASSTQGLVTDTQYF. The CDR3 nucleotides are TGTGCCAGCAGTACCCAGGGACTAGTCACAGATACGCAGTATTTT.

This clonotype was recorded once. The rearrangement uses TRBV5-6 and TRBJ2-5; tentative D call: TRBD1 (8 bases). The CDR3 length is 13 residues. Trimming cost V 1 base and J 7 bases, with 11 bases left between them. The germline V gene encodes CDR1 SGHDT and CDR2 YYEEEE. The CDR3 is CASSLTGGATQYF. The CDR3 DNA is TGTGCCAGCAGCTTGACAGGGGGGGCGACCCAGTACTTC.

The chain employs TRBV4-3 and TRBJ2-7; 8 nucleotides line up with TRBD2. Trimming at V came to 0 bases and at J to 1 base, leaving 2 bases not matched to a gene. The germline V gene encodes CDR1 LGHNA and CDR2 YSLEER. This CDR3 is 15 amino acids long. CDR3 DNA sequence: TGCGCCAGCAGCCAAGAAACTAGCGGATCCTACGAGCAGTACTTC. Translation gives CASSQETSGSYEQYF.

This clonotype was detected only a few times. The V and J genes are TRBV28 and TRBJ2-5; 11 positions match TRBD2. V lost 5 bases to trimming and J lost 4 bases; unmatched junction nucleotides: 6. The CDR3 has 15 residues. Germline-derived CDR1 and CDR2 are MDHEN and SYDVKM. CDR3 in DNA: TGTGCCAGCAGTCGACTAGCGGGGCCCCGAGAGACCCAGTACTTC. Its protein is CASSRLAGPRETQYF.

In its sample, this clonotype was seen many times. The chain recombines TRBV11-2 with TRBJ1-4; the D is unclear. Trimming removed 1 base from V and 2 bases from J, with 8 bases in between. The CDR3 covers 15 residues. Germline-derived CDR1 and CDR2 are SGHAT and FQNNGV. The CDR3 nucleotides are TGTGCCAGCAGCTTAGTCGGGCAGACTAATGAAAAACTGTTTTTT. It translates to CASSLVGQTNEKLFF.

The V gene is TRBV28, the J gene TRBJ2-7; TRBD2 matches 11 bases. The CDR3 covers 15 residues. J lost 4 bases, V lost 3 bases, and 5 bases had no gene match. Germline V CDR1 and CDR2: MDHEN, SYDVKM. CDR3 DNA sequence: TGTGCCAGCAGTTTTATAGCGGGGGGGCTATACGAGCAGTACTTC. It encodes CASSFIAGGLYEQYF. Full variable domain (rest looked up from reference TRBV28 and TRBJ2-7): DVKVTQSSRYLVKRTGEKVFLECVQDMDHENMFWYRQDPGLGLRLIYFSYDVKMKEKGDIPEGYSVSREKKERFSLILESASTNQTSMYLCASSFIAGGLYEQYFGPGTRLTVT.

The rearrangement joins TRBV13 to TRBJ2-7; 12 bases match TRBD1. J gave up 6 bases and V 2 bases, and 8 bases lay outside the gene matches. Germline V lookup: CDR1 PRHDT, CDR2 FYEKMQ (reference sequence). The CDR3 contains 16 residues. CDR3 DNA: TGTGCCAGCAGCTTAAGTCCGGGACAGGGGGCGGTCGAGCAGTACTTC. Translating gives CASSLSPGQGAVEQYF.

This clonotype was seen more than once but under ten times. This sequence joins TRBV4-1 and TRBJ1-6; tentatively, D is TRBD1 (5 bases). CDR3 length: 17 amino acids. Trimming removed 0 bases at V and 7 bases at J, with 16 bases between. Germline V lookup: CDR1 MGHRA, CDR2 YSYEKL. CDR3 sequence (DNA): TGCGCCAGCAGCCAAGAGGGGGTGGGGGGTATGAATTCACCCCTCCACTTT. Its translation: CASSQEGVGGMNSPLHF.

This clonotype was observed a single time. The chain combines TRBV9 with TRBJ2-7, with 11 bases matching TRBD1. Germline CDR1 reads SGDLS; CDR2 reads YYNGEE. There are 16 residues in the CDR3. With 4 bases clipped from V and 3 bases from J, the junction kept 9 bases outside the gene matches. DNA of the CDR3: TGTGCCAGCAGCCCCGACGCCGGGACAGGGGGCTACGAGCAGTACTTC. Translation gives CASSPDAGTGGYEQYF.

This clonotype was seen a few times. The CDR3 loop is CASSYSTSGGIQSSYNEQFF. The CDR3 bases are TGTGCCAGCAGTTACTCAACTAGCGGGGGGATCCAGAGCTCCTACAATGAGCAGTTCTTC. The V gene is TRBV6-2 or TRBV6-3, the J gene TRBJ2-1, with 12 positions matching TRBD2. This CDR3 is built from 20 residues. CDR1 and CDR2 from the germline V gene are MNHEY and SVGEGT. V shed 0 bases, J shed 0 bases, and the junction held 9 bases outside the gene matches.

This clonotype has only a few counts. V and J are TRBV14 and TRBJ1-1; unclear D gene. Trimming removed 2 bases from V and 0 bases from J, with 19 bases in between. This CDR3 spans 18 amino acids. From germline, CDR1 is SGHDN and CDR2 FVKESK. CDR3 in DNA: TGTGCCAGCAGCCAAACCTGGAACATCCGAATAATGAACACTGAAGCTTTCTTT. Translated, it gives CASSQTWNIRIMNTEAFF.

The V and J genes are TRBV7-9 and TRBJ2-3, with 11 bases matching TRBD2. Unmatched junction bases numbered 5, after V lost 2 bases and J lost 4 bases. Germline CDR1 reads SEHNR; CDR2 reads FQNEAQ (reference sequence). This CDR3 has 16 residues. The CDR3 here is CASSLITSGSADTQYF. The CDR3 DNA reads TGTGCCAGCAGCTTAATAACTAGCGGGAGTGCAGATACGCAGTATTTT.

This clonotype was observed a handful of times. This sequence joins TRBV7-9 and TRBJ2-1; 10 positions match TRBD2. The CDR3 is made up of 12 amino acids. Germline-derived CDR1 and CDR2 are SEHNR and FQNEAQ (reference sequence). V lost 4 bases, J lost 15 bases, and 6 bases stayed unmatched. The CDR3 nucleotides read TGTGCCAGCAGCTCAGGGACTAGCGTGGCGTTCTTC. It codes for CASSSGTSVAFF.

There are many counts of this clonotype. V is TRBV7-2 and J is TRBJ2-2, with 8 nucleotides matching TRBD1. CDR3 length equals 16 residues. Germline V gene sequence: CDR1 SGHTA, CDR2 FQGNSA. The J segment lost 5 bases and the V segment lost 5 bases, leaving 10 bases of the junction unmatched. CDR3 DNA: TGTGCCAGCAGCGACCGGACAGGGAGTATGACCGGGGAGCTGTTTTTT. This sequence encodes CASSDRTGSMTGELFF.

This clonotype was observed once. This chain uses TRBV5-1 with TRBJ2-7; no firm D call. The CDR3 spans 14 residues. Deletions cut 2 bases from V and 7 bases from J, with 16 bases between. CDR1 SGHRS and CDR2 YFSETQ come from the germline V gene. The CDR3 region has the DNA TGCGCCAGCAGCTTCACAACTGACTCCGGGGAGCAGTACTTC. The encoded protein is CASSFTTDSGEQYF.

The CDR3 DNA sequence: TGTGCCAGCAGTTCCTCCCAGGACAGGGCGAAGAACATTCAGTACTTC. It codes for CASSSSQDRAKNIQYF. This chain uses TRBV12-3 or TRBV12-4 with TRBJ2-4; TRBD1 aligns across 8 bases. The CDR3 runs 16 residues. Trimming took 4 bases from V and 7 from J; bases not matched to a gene: 12.

The chain has TRBV7-3 and TRBJ2-3, with D tentatively TRBD2 (7 bases). Germline assignment: CDR1 SGHTA and CDR2 FQGTGA. CDR3 length: 16 amino acids. Deletions cut 4 bases from V and 2 bases from J, with 16 bases between. The CDR3 reads CASSSMNGGPTDTQYF. The CDR3 DNA is TGTGCCAGCAGCTCAATGAACGGGGGGCCCACAGATACGCAGTATTTT. Supplemented by reference TRBV7-3 and TRBJ2-3, the full variable domain reads GAGVSQTPSNKVTEKGKYVELRCDPISGHTALYWYRQSLGQGPEFLIYFQGTGAADDSGLPNDRFFAVRPEGSVSTLKIQRTERGDSAVYLCASSSMNGGPTDTQYFGPGTRLTVL.